The subject of this entry is one TCR beta chain. Clones were sequenced by immunoSEQ multiplex PCR, and TCRdb holds only the in-frame ones, with some missing. Found here are around 100,000 clones, almost 95% of them singletons; the top ten hold approximately 0.88%. This specimen comes from a study of T cell changes during pregnancy in multiple sclerosis. Germline CDR1 and CDR2: SGHVS and FQNEAQ. This CDR3 comprises 16 residues. V dropped 1 base and J dropped 5; count of bases not matched to a gene: 6. V usage is TRBV7-8 and J usage is TRBJ2-2, with 8 bases aligning to TRBD2. The TCR was taken from a female donor with multiple sclerosis, enrolled in a pregnancy study. The source material was peripheral blood, sampled before pregnancy. The CDR3, as DNA: TGTGCCAGCAGCTTAGGGAGTAGCGGGATGACCGGGGAGCTGTTTTTT. This translates into CASSLGSSGMTGELFF.